A selection of T cell receptor beta chains follows, all from one sample in a study of blood T cell repertoires in COVID-19. Using immunoSEQ multiplex PCR, the repertoire was profiled, and TCRdb retains in-frame clones only, with some absent. There are 94,000 or so clones in the sample; about 79% occur only once, and 20% to 30% lies in the top ten. Sequencing was carried out using peripheral blood. The source is a man aged 55 to 70 with acute or convalescent COVID-19. Each CDR3 is given with its conserved first and last residue. The D gene is left open where the match is weak. Only some rows state a clone size, as once, few, many or a class for expanded clones.

size | J | V | D | DNA | CDR3
- | TRBJ2-5 | TRBV6-2/TRBV6-3 | - | TGTGCCAGCAGTTCTCTAGGGGGGACCCAGTACTTC | CASSSLGGTQYF
- | TRBJ2-2 | TRBV24-1 | - | TGTGCCACCAGTGCCCCAGGGGCCGGGGAGCTGTTTTTT | CATSAPGAGELFF
- | TRBJ2-1 | TRBV15 | TRBD1 | TGTGCCACCAGCAGAGGGGAGGACAGGGGGAATGAGCAGTTCTTC | CATSRGEDRGNEQFF
- | TRBJ2-2 | TRBV4-1 | - | TGCGCCAGCAGCCAAAACACAGGGAGTGGGAACACCGGGGAGCTGTTTTTT | CASSQNTGSGNTGELFF
- | TRBJ1-2 | TRBV6-2/TRBV6-3 | TRBD1 | TGTGCCAGCAGTGACAGGGGCGGCTATGGCTACACCTTC | CASSDRGGYGYTF
- | TRBJ2-2 | TRBV5-1 | - | TGCGCCAGCAGCTTGGACAGAGCTCGGGGGGAGCTGTTTTTT | CASSLDRARGELFF
- | TRBJ1-4 | TRBV6-6 | - | TGTGCCAGCAGCTTATTTATAGGGGCGACTAATGAAAAACTGTTTTTT | CASSLFIGATNEKLFF
- | TRBJ1-1 | TRBV2 | - | TGTGCCAGCAGGGGGCTCGAAGGCGAATCTTTTGAAGCTTTCTTT | CASRGLEGESFEAFF
- | TRBJ1-2 | TRBV7-9 | - | TGTGCCAGCAGCTACCCTGGGAGGTCTGGCTACACCTTC | CASSYPGRSGYTF
- | TRBJ1-1 | TRBV7-9 | - | TGTGCCAGCAGCTCCATTCCCGGCCAGGGGCAGGACACTGAAGCTTTCTTT | CASSSIPGQGQDTEAFF
- | TRBJ1-6 | TRBV28 | TRBD1 | TGTGCCAGCAGTGACAGGGGGCTTTTGCATAATTCACCCCTCCACTTT | CASSDRGLLHNSPLHF
once | TRBJ2-2 | TRBV6-5 | TRBD2 | TGTGCCAGCAACCAAGCGGGGACTGTCGGGGAGCTGTTTTTT | CASNQAGTVGELFF
- | TRBJ2-7 | TRBV4-3 | TRBD2 | TGCGCCAGCAGCCAAGGACTAGCGTCAAGCTCCTACGAGCAGTACTTC | CASSQGLASSSYEQYF
- | TRBJ1-5 | TRBV6-2/TRBV6-3 | - | TGTGCCAGCAGTTACGGGGCAGGGTCTTGGCCCCAGCATTTT | CASSYGAGSWPQHF
- | TRBJ2-2 | TRBV5-1 | TRBD1 | TGCGCCAGCACCCGCTCTCTTATAGGAAGGGCTGGGACAGGGGATTTCACCGGGGAGCTGTTTTTT | CASTRSLIGRAGTGDFTGELFF
few | TRBJ2-1 | TRBV5-1 | - | TGCGCCAGCAGCGATAACGACAGGCGCAATGAGCAGTTCTTC | CASSDNDRRNEQFF
- | TRBJ1-2 | TRBV15 | - | TGTGCCACCAGCAGAGGGCTTACCTATGGCTACACCTTC | CATSRGLTYGYTF
- | TRBJ1-1 | TRBV4-1 | - | TGCGCCAGCAGCCAAGATCAGGGGTTGGGGAACACTGAAGCTTTCTTT | CASSQDQGLGNTEAFF
- | TRBJ2-1 | TRBV7-9 | TRBD2 | TGTGCCAGCAGCTCGAGAGCGGGGAGCTCCTACAATGAGCAGTTCTTC | CASSSRAGSSYNEQFF
- | TRBJ1-2 | TRBV4-3 | TRBD1 | TGCGCCAGCAGCTACGAAAGGACAGGGGTTTATGGCTACACCTTC | CASSYERTGVYGYTF
few | TRBJ1-2 | TRBV2 | - | TGTGCCAGCAGTGCTACTTCTGGGCCGAATTATAACTATGGCTACACCTTC | CASSATSGPNYNYGYTF
- | TRBJ1-4 | TRBV6-6 | TRBD1 | TGTGCCAGCAGGGACAGGGGTTCTGAAAAACTGTTTTTT | CASRDRGSEKLFF
- | TRBJ1-2 | TRBV15 | - | TGTGCCACCAGCATGGGGTTGCCAGAGGACTTGAGAGTCTATGGCTACACCTTC | CATSMGLPEDLRVYGYTF
many | TRBJ2-7 | TRBV18 | TRBD2 | TGTGCCAGCTCACAGAGGACTAGCGGACCCTCCTACGAGCAGTACTTC | CASSQRTSGPSYEQYF
- | TRBJ1-4 | TRBV19 | TRBD1 | TGTGCCAGTAGTTGGGGACAGGCTAATGAAAAACTGTTTTTT | CASSWGQANEKLFF
- | TRBJ1-5 | TRBV19 | - | TGTGCCAGTAGTCCCCGCGGGGAACCCAGGCAGCCCCAGCATTTT | CASSPRGEPRQPQHF
- | TRBJ1-1 | TRBV29-1 | TRBD1 | TGCAGCGTTGAGGGCGGTCCGGGACAGACGAACACTGAAGCTTTCTTT | CSVEGGPGQTNTEAFF
- | TRBJ1-5 | TRBV19 | - | TGTGCCAGTAAACGGGAGGGGTATAGCAATCAGCCCCAGCATTTT | CASKREGYSNQPQHF
- | TRBJ2-2 | TRBV28 | - | TGTGCCAGCAGAGGCTCGGACAGTGGGGACACCGGGGAGCTGTTTTTT | CASRGSDSGDTGELFF
- | TRBJ2-1 | TRBV4-2 | TRBD2 | TGTGCCAGCAGCCTCGTGGGACTAGCGGGGGTTCACAATGAGCAGTTCTTC | CASSLVGLAGVHNEQFF
- | TRBJ2-5 | TRBV19 | TRBD1 | TGTGCCAGTAGCACCAGGACAGGGGGGGAGACCCAGTACTTC | CASSTRTGGETQYF
once | TRBJ1-6 | TRBV13 | - | TGTGCCAGCAGCTTAGGAGGGGGAAGTTCACCCCTCCACTTT | CASSLGGGSSPLHF
few | TRBJ1-5 | TRBV5-5 | - | TGTGCCAGCAGCTTGGCGGGAGTTTTTCAGCCCCAGCATTTT | CASSLAGVFQPQHF
- | TRBJ2-1 | TRBV2 | - | TGTGCCGGCAGTGAAGAGAGGAGGTTCGAGCGGCAGTTCTTC | CAGSEERRFERQFF
once | TRBJ1-2 | TRBV1 | - | TGCACCAGCAGCCAGCTTCCGCCGGGACAGACCTATGGCTACACCTTC | CTSSQLPPGQTYGYTF
- | TRBJ1-6 | TRBV5-1 | TRBD1 | TGCGCCAGCAGCACTGGACAGGGTAAGGGCGTATCACCCCTCCACTTT | CASSTGQGKGVSPLHF
- | TRBJ2-7 | TRBV5-6 | - | TGTGCCAGCAGCCGAGGGCGTACCTACGAGCAGTACTTC | CASSRGRTYEQYF
once | TRBJ2-4 | TRBV6-5 | TRBD1 | TGTGCCAGCAGAATACCGGGACAGGGGGGTCGGAAGTACTTC | CASRIPGQGGRKYF
few | TRBJ1-1 | TRBV6-6 | - | TGTGCCAGCAGTCCGGGGAGCACTGAAGCTTTCTTT | CASSPGSTEAFF
- | TRBJ2-7 | TRBV5-4 | TRBD2 | TGTGCCAGCAGCAGAGCTCTAGCGGGGGGATCTTACGAGCAGTACTTC | CASSRALAGGSYEQYF
- | TRBJ1-2 | TRBV5-5 | - | TGTGCCAGCAGCCCTACCCAGGGTCAGTTTAACTATGGCTACACCTTC | CASSPTQGQFNYGYTF
- | TRBJ1-4 | TRBV28 | TRBD1 | TGTGCCAGCAGGATTGGGACAGGACCACTGTTTTTT | CASRIGTGPLFF
few | TRBJ1-5 | TRBV19 | TRBD1 | TGTGCCAGTAGTAGCCGGACAGGTAATAGCAATCAGCCCCAGCATTTT | CASSSRTGNSNQPQHF
- | TRBJ1-2 | TRBV29-1 | TRBD1 | TGCAGCGCAGGCGGGACAGGGGGCGCCGGCTATGGCTACACCTTC | CSAGGTGGAGYGYTF
- | TRBJ2-1 | TRBV5-1 | TRBD1 | TGCGCCAGCAGCTCCGGGACAGATCTCTACAATGAGCAGTTCTTC | CASSSGTDLYNEQFF
- | TRBJ2-7 | TRBV18 | - | TGTGCCAGCTCATCTCTGGACAACTCCTACGAGCAGTACTTC | CASSSLDNSYEQYF
- | TRBJ2-2 | TRBV18 | TRBD1 | TGTGCCAGCTCACCAACGACAGGGGGTCGCACCGGGGAGCTGTTTTTT | CASSPTTGGRTGELFF
- | TRBJ1-1 | TRBV6-2/TRBV6-3 | TRBD1 | TGTGCCAGCAGTACCCAGGACAGGGGGATCACTGAAGCTTTCTTT | CASSTQDRGITEAFF